Shown below are 32 T cell receptor beta chains from a single sample sequenced in a study of T cells expressing NK-cell markers. TCRdb reprocessed the 5' RACE reads and keeps a single row for each CDR3 protein, giving no DNA. The sample table sets out around 260,000 distinct CDR3 sequences. Source material: blood T cells: a sorted CD56 or NKG2C T cell subset, CD4+ or CD8+ T cells, or bulk PBMC T cells (not recorded which). All receptors come from a woman aged 18-70 years in good health.

The chain links TRBV11-3 to TRBJ2-3. Germline CDR1 is SGHNT and CDR2 is YENEEA. This CDR3 contains 14 residues. The CDR3: CASSLTSSTDTQYF.

The chain links TRBV3-1 to TRBJ2-3; the D call of TRBD2 rests on TCRdb alone, since no DNA is present to check it. The CDR3 runs to 17 residues. CDR1 LGHDT and CDR2 YNNKEL come from the germline V gene (reference sequence). The CDR3 sequence: CASSQTSGIWSTDTQYF.

The rearrangement joins TRBV6-1 to TRBJ1-2; with no DNA, the TCRdb D assignment of TRBD1 cannot be verified. The CDR3 extends over 15 amino acids. Looked up from germline, CDR1 is MNHNS and CDR2 is SASEGT. CDR3 protein: CASKGTGFIGGGYTF.

This sequence joins TRBV6-5 and TRBJ1-1; the TCRdb call, TRBD1, lacks DNA for checking. CDR3 length: 16 amino acids. CDR1 and CDR2 (germline): MNHEY, SVGAGI. The CDR3 spells CASSSTALRLNTEAFF.

The chain uses TRBV7-3 and TRBJ2-2. The CDR3 has 15 residues. Germline CDR1 is SGHTA and CDR2 is FQGTGA. CDR3 region: CASSLSGKNTGELFF.

The V gene is TRBV7-6, the J gene TRBJ2-2; the TRBD2 assignment by TCRdb is unverifiable without DNA. Germline V gene sequence: CDR1 SGHVS, CDR2 FNYEAQ. The CDR3 spans 17 residues. The CDR3 here is CASSVGTSGRAPGELFF.

The rearrangement uses TRBV5-5 and TRBJ2-5; there is no DNA to check the TCRdb D call of TRBD2. CDR3 length equals 15 residues. The germline CDR1 and CDR2 sequences are SGHKS and YYEKEE (reference sequence). CDR3 sequence reads: CASSASPTREETQYF.

The chain is built from TRBV11-2 and TRBJ2-2; TCRdb's assignment of TRBD1 cannot be checked, as there is no DNA. The CDR3 is 15 amino acids. Per germline, CDR1 SGHAT and CDR2 FQNNGV. The chain's CDR3 is CASRRAGQPAGELFF.

The rearrangement joins TRBV9 to TRBJ2-5; without DNA, the TCRdb call of TRBD1 cannot be checked. Germline-derived CDR1 and CDR2 are SGDLS and YYNGEE. This CDR3 is 16 amino acids long. This CDR3 is CASSALTGVGQETQYF.

V is TRBV5-1 and J is TRBJ2-3; the D call from TCRdb, TRBD2, cannot be confirmed without DNA. The V gene's germline CDR1 is SGHRS and CDR2 YFSETQ. The CDR3 loop spans 17 amino acids. CDR3 sequence: CASSLVTSGGGTDTQYF.

The rearrangement links TRBV9 to TRBJ2-1. The CDR3 runs to 13 residues. Germline CDR1 is SGDLS and CDR2 is YYNGEE. CDR3 region: CASSPSPYNEQFF.

The gene calls are TRBV7-2 and TRBJ2-7; TCRdb gives TRBD1 as the D gene, but with no DNA this cannot be confirmed. This CDR3 has 14 residues. CDR1 and CDR2 from the germline V gene are SGHTA and FQGNSA. CDR3 in amino acids: CASSPSGPPYEQYF.

The rearrangement uses TRBV11-2 and TRBJ1-3. CDR3 length equals 13 residues. Germline CDR1 and CDR2: SGHAT and FQNNGV. The chain's CDR3 is CASSWEFGNTIYF. The complete variable domain, with remaining parts taken from reference TRBV11-2 and TRBJ1-3, reads EAGVAQSPRYKIIEKRQSVAFWCNPISGHATLYWYQQILGQGPKLLIQFQNNGVVDDSQLPKDRFSAERLKGVDSTLKIQPAKLEDSAVYLCASSWEFGNTIYFGEGSWLTVV.

CDR3 loop: CASSGAAEAFF. The chain has TRBV18 and TRBJ1-1; checking the TCRdb D call of TRBD1 is not possible without DNA. CDR3 length equals 11 residues. Germline V gene sequence: CDR1 KGHSH, CDR2 LQKENI.

The chain uses TRBV7-6 and TRBJ2-2; TCRdb's D call of TRBD2 is untestable without DNA. There are 14 residues in the CDR3. CDR1 and CDR2 from the germline V gene are SGHVS and FNYEAQ. The CDR3 here is CASSPTRGTGELFF.

The gene calls are TRBV20-1 and TRBJ2-1; TCRdb indicates TRBD2, and absent DNA this call remains unverified. Germline V CDR1 and CDR2: DFQATT, SNEGSKA (reference sequence). The CDR3 runs to 17 residues. The CDR3 is CSATQPSGGPSYNEQFF.

The chain uses TRBV7-8 and TRBJ1-4; checking the TCRdb D call of TRBD1 is not possible without DNA. CDR3 length equals 15 residues. Germline-derived CDR1 and CDR2 are SGHVS and FQNEAQ. The CDR3 spells CASSRRTATNEKLFF.

J is TRBJ2-3 and V is TRBV18. Germline CDR1 is KGHSH and CDR2 is LQKENI. This CDR3 spans 14 amino acids. The CDR3 sequence: CASSTPGRSDTQYF.

The rearrangement uses TRBV7-9 and TRBJ1-1. CDR3 length: 12 residues. Looked up from germline, CDR1 is SEHNR and CDR2 is FQNEAQ (reference sequence). CDR3 in amino acids: CASSLVDTEAFF. The full variable domain, in which reference TRBV7-9 and TRBJ1-1 provide the parts outside the CDR3, is DTGVSQNPRHKITKRGQNVTFRCDPISEHNRLYWYRQTLGQGPEFLTYFQNEAQLEKSRLLSDRFSAERPKGSFSTLEIQRTEQGDSAMYLCASSLVDTEAFFGQGTRLTVV.

This chain joins TRBV4-2 and TRBJ2-3; TCRdb outputs TRBD1, but without DNA this stays unchecked. The CDR3 length is 17 residues. Germline CDR1 LGHNA, CDR2 YNFKEQ. CDR3 sequence reads: CASSQSRKGGGTDTQYF.

This chain links TRBV12-3 or TRBV12-4 with TRBJ2-7; TCRdb's assignment of TRBD1 cannot be checked, as there is no DNA. The CDR3 consists of 14 residues. The CDR3 protein is CASKAQTGPGEQYF.

This chain uses TRBV20-1 with TRBJ2-7; TCRdb proposes TRBD2, but this gene call is untestable without DNA. The CDR3 covers 15 residues. The germline gives CDR1 DFQATT, CDR2 SNEGSKA (reference sequence). The CDR3: CSASGPDIPSYEQYF.

This rearrangement joins TRBV6-5 to TRBJ2-1; without DNA, the TCRdb call of TRBD1 cannot be checked. This CDR3 has 13 residues. CDR1 MNHEY and CDR2 SVGAGI come from the germline V gene. CDR3 amino acids: CASSNRGANEQFF.

This chain joins TRBV12-3 or TRBV12-4 and TRBJ2-7; without DNA, the TCRdb call of TRBD2 cannot be checked. This CDR3 has 14 amino acids. This chain's CDR3 is CASSLASGSYEQYF.

This chain links TRBV29-1 with TRBJ1-5; the TRBD1 assignment by TCRdb is unverifiable without DNA. CDR3 length equals 13 residues. The V gene's germline CDR1 is SQVTM and CDR2 ANQGSEA. CDR3 loop: CSVEEGGSAAQHF.

The chain joins TRBV7-3 to TRBJ2-2; with no DNA, the TCRdb D assignment of TRBD1 cannot be verified. Germline lookup yields CDR1 SGHTA and CDR2 FQGTGA. This CDR3 is 13 amino acids long. CDR3 protein: CASSYQGAGELFF.

The chain recombines TRBV20-1 with TRBJ2-1; TCRdb picks TRBD1, but there is no DNA to check that call. Per the germline V gene, CDR1 is DFQATT and CDR2 is SNEGSKA (reference sequence). The CDR3 covers 16 residues. The CDR3 region is CSAGRGWVSSYNEQFF.

The chain uses TRBV5-1 and TRBJ2-1; the TCRdb D gene call, TRBD1, has no DNA to confirm it. Germline CDR1 and CDR2: SGHRS and YFSETQ. The CDR3 spans 14 residues. The CDR3: CASRKVGGLNEQFF. Full variable domain (outside the CDR3, taken from reference TRBV5-1 and TRBJ2-1): KAGVTQTPRYLIKTRGQQVTLSCSPISGHRSVSWYQQTPGQGLQFLFEYFSETQRNKGNFPGRFSGRQFSNSRSEMNVSTLELGDSALYLCASRKVGGLNEQFFGPGTRLTVL.

The CDR3 is CASSSSGGRTDTQYF. V usage is TRBV7-2 and J usage is TRBJ2-3; TCRdb reports TRBD1, a call that lacks DNA to check it against. This CDR3 is 15 amino acids long. Germline V gene sequence: CDR1 SGHTA, CDR2 FQGNSA.

The chain recombines TRBV25-1 with TRBJ2-1; lacking DNA, the TRBD2 call made by TCRdb goes unchecked. The length of the CDR3 is 14 residues. CDR1 is MGHDK and CDR2 is SYGVNS in the germline V gene. CDR3 residues: CASSERGALGEQFF.

V and J are TRBV7-2 and TRBJ2-5; TCRdb's D call, TRBD1, is unchecked because there is no DNA. This CDR3 has 14 residues. Germline CDR1 reads SGHTA; CDR2 reads FQGNSA. This CDR3 is CASSSLTGGETQYF.

This chain joins TRBV29-1 and TRBJ1-2; TCRdb designates TRBD1, a call that cannot be tested without DNA. Germline CDR1 SQVTM, CDR2 ANQGSEA. The CDR3 has 13 amino acids. CDR3 in amino acids: CSARPTAGYGYTF.